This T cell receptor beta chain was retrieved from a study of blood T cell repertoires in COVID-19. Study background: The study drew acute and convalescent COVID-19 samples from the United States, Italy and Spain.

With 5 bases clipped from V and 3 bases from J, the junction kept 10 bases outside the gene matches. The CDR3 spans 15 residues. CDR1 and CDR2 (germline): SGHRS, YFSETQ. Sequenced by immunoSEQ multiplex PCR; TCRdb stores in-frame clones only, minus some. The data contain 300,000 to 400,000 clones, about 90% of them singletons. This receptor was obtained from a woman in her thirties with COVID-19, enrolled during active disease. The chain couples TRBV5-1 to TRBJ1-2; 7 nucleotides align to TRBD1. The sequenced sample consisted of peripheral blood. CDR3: CASSSDRAGYYGYTF. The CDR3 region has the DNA TGCGCCAGCAGTTCAGACAGGGCCGGCTACTATGGCTACACCTTC.